This is a list of T cell receptor beta chains from one sample in a study of cytomegalovirus exposure and HLA in healthy donors. TCRdb keeps only in-frame clones here, not all; method: immunoSEQ multiplex PCR. The sample carries 150,000 to 200,000 clones, 82% recorded once. The sample taken for sequencing was PBMCs. These receptors were collected from a woman in her forties or fifties in good health and CMV-seropositive. Each CDR3 is given with its conserved first and last residue. The order of the fields is J gene, V gene, D gene, clone size, CDR3 DNA, CDR3 protein. D genes are given only for firm matches. Some rows mark clone size as missing; the rest say once, few, many or name a class of expanded clone.

>TRBJ1-2|TRBV2|-|-
TGTGCCAGCAGTTCACAGGGAAAAAGAGATGGCTACACCTTC
CASSSQGKRDGYTF
>TRBJ1-4|TRBV27|TRBD1|-
TGTGCCAGCAGCCGGGACAGGGATGAAAAACTGTTTTTT
CASSRDRDEKLFF
>TRBJ2-1|TRBV5-1|-|-
TGCGCCAGCAGCCCGGCCTTAGCGTTGTCAAATGAGCAGTTCTTC
CASSPALALSNEQFF
>TRBJ2-1|TRBV11-2|TRBD2|-
TGTGCCAGCAGCCCGGGGACTAGCGGGAGATTCTACAATGAGCAGTTCTTC
CASSPGTSGRFYNEQFF
>TRBJ2-1|TRBV21-1|-|-
TGTGCCAGCAGCAAACCCGACCGGGACAGGGGGCTTAATGAGCAGTTCTTC
CASSKPDRDRGLNEQFF
>TRBJ1-1|TRBV18|-|-
TGTGCCAGCTCACCACGGCAGGACAATGAAGCTTTCTTT
CASSPRQDNEAFF
>TRBJ2-5|TRBV7-9|-|-
TGTTCCAGCAGCGTACAAGAGACCCAGTACTTC
CSSSVQETQYF
>TRBJ1-1|TRBV7-9|-|-
TGTTCCAGCAGCTTAGCCCAGTACACTGAAGCTTTCTTT
CSSSLAQYTEAFF
>TRBJ2-5|TRBV5-1|-|once
TGCGCCAGCAGCTTCTCAGGGTACCAAGAGACCCAGTACTTC
CASSFSGYQETQYF
>TRBJ2-1|TRBV29-1|TRBD1|once
TGCAGCGTTGAAGGACAGGGATACAATGAGCAGTTCTTC
CSVEGQGYNEQFF
>TRBJ2-7|TRBV6-6|-|once
TGTGCCAGCAGGGGGGGTGCAGGGTACTACGAGCAGTACTTC
CASRGGAGYYEQYF
>TRBJ2-3|TRBV6-1|TRBD1|-
TGTGCCAGCAGGGACAGGGGCACAGATACGCAGTATTTT
CASRDRGTDTQYF
>TRBJ2-1|TRBV11-2|TRBD1|-
TGTGCCAGCAGCGAGGGGTGGGACAGACCCTACAATGAGCAGTTCTTC
CASSEGWDRPYNEQFF
>TRBJ2-7|TRBV7-2|TRBD1|once
TGTGCCAGCAGTTTCGGACAGGGGGGGGCCTACGAGCAGTACTTC
CASSFGQGGAYEQYF
>TRBJ2-5|TRBV30|-|-
TGTGCCTGGAGTGTGAGTCAAGAGACCCAGTACTTC
CAWSVSQETQYF
>TRBJ1-5|TRBV5-8|-|once
TGTGCCAGCAGCCATCAGGGGTATAGCAATCAGCCCCAGCATTTT
CASSHQGYSNQPQHF
>TRBJ2-7|TRBV4-1|TRBD2|-
TGCGCCAGCAGCCAAGATACAGCGGGGAGCTCCTACGAGCAGTACTTC
CASSQDTAGSSYEQYF
>TRBJ1-1|TRBV5-1|TRBD1|-
TGCGCCAGCCAGGGGGGAATGAACACTGAAGCTTTCTTT
CASQGGMNTEAFF
>TRBJ1-2|TRBV19|TRBD1|few
TGTGCCAGTAGTCCGGGACAGATGGGATATGGCTACACCTTC
CASSPGQMGYGYTF
>TRBJ1-6|TRBV28|TRBD1|-
TGTGCCAGCAGCTCCACAGGGGGGCTGAATTCACCCCTCCACTTT
CASSSTGGLNSPLHF
>TRBJ1-5|TRBV6-1|-|-
TGTGCCAGCAGCCGGGACTCTCTTTTGCCCCAGCATTTT
CASSRDSLLPQHF
>TRBJ1-6|TRBV15|-|-
TGTGCCACCAGCAGAGATAGATCTTCACCCCTCCACTTT
CATSRDRSSPLHF